These T cell receptor beta chains were read from a single sample in a study of T cell repertoires in cytomegalovirus infection. Via MiXCR, TCRdb re-called the reads, giving one row per CDR3 protein. The repertoire holds roughly 230,000 distinct CDR3 sequences, roughly an eighth seen once, with approximately 1.8% in the top ten. Sequencing was performed on PBMCs. The source is a human donor in good health (CMV status not recorded). Some clones in this sample may be carry-over from other donors' samples. Each CDR3 is given with its conserved first and last residue. Each record gives: V gene, D gene, J gene, clone size, CDR3 DNA, CDR3 protein. The D gene is left open where the match is weak. Where a row states a size, it is once, few, many or the class of an expanded clone; other rows omit it.

TRBV6-5	TRBD2	TRBJ2-7	many	TGTGCCAGCATGACTAGCGGGAGGGGGACGCAGTACTTC	CASMTSGRGTQYF
TRBV9	NA	TRBJ1-2	NA	TGTGCCAGCAGCGCTGCAGGGGAAAGGTATGGCTACACCTTC	CASSAAGERYGYTF
TRBV7-2	NA	TRBJ2-3	many	TGTGCCAGCAGCTCACCCAGGGTTGCAGATACGCAGTATTTT	CASSSPRVADTQYF
TRBV7-3	NA	TRBJ2-1	few	TGTGCCAGCAGCTTGGGCGGGGCGGTAAATGAGCAGTTCTTC	CASSLGGAVNEQFF
TRBV7-8	NA	TRBJ2-7	NA	TGTGCCAGCAGCCTCGGACTCGCCCCGGGGGAGCAGTACTTC	CASSLGLAPGEQYF
TRBV18	TRBD1	TRBJ1-1	NA	TGTGCCAGCTCACCAAACAGGGGGCGTCGCACTGAAGCTTTCTTT	CASSPNRGRRTEAFF
TRBV30	NA	TRBJ1-4	few	TGTGCCTGGAGTGTACGCGGGGCGGTTAATGAAAAACTGTTTTTT	CAWSVRGAVNEKLFF
TRBV29-1	TRBD1	TRBJ1-2	NA	TGCAGCGACCTATCGCGCCGGGACAGGGGGAAGGATGGCTACACCTTC	CSDLSRRDRGKDGYTF
TRBV7-2	NA	TRBJ2-3	many	TGTGCCAGCAGCTTTTTCGGGCTCAGCACAGATACGCAGTATTTT	CASSFFGLSTDTQYF
TRBV28	NA	TRBJ2-2	few	TGTGCCAGCAGTTTACCCTCCGGGGAGCTGTTTTTT	CASSLPSGELFF
TRBV9	TRBD1	TRBJ2-5	NA	TGTGCCAGCAGCCCACTGGGACAGAAACAAGAGACCCAGTACTTC	CASSPLGQKQETQYF
TRBV6-2/TRBV6-3	NA	TRBJ2-2	NA	TGTGCCAGCAGTTACTTGCGGGGAACAGGCGGGGAGCTGTTTTTT	CASSYLRGTGGELFF
TRBV7-2	TRBD1	TRBJ2-3	many	TGTGCCAGCAGCTTACGACAGGGCCTTAGCACAGATACGCAGTATTTT	CASSLRQGLSTDTQYF
TRBV28	NA	TRBJ2-7	many	TGTGCCACCGCAGGGTCTCGCGAGCAGTACTTC	CATAGSREQYF
TRBV6-2/TRBV6-3	TRBD1	TRBJ2-2	NA	TGTGCCAGCAGTTACCGGGCAGGGGGCGGCGGGGAGCTGTTTTTT	CASSYRAGGGGELFF
TRBV12-3/TRBV12-4	NA	TRBJ1-4	many	TGTGCCAGCAGTCCGCCGGGACAACGAGGGTCGGAAAAACTGTTTTTT	CASSPPGQRGSEKLFF
TRBV7-9	TRBD2	TRBJ2-1	many	TGTGCCAGCAGCTTAGTGGAGACTAGCGGGTTTGAGCAGTTCTTC	CASSLVETSGFEQFF
TRBV7-2	TRBD2	TRBJ2-3	many	TGTGCCAGCAGCTTTAGCGGGAGCACAGATACGCAGTATTTT	CASSFSGSTDTQYF
TRBV25-1	TRBD2	TRBJ2-1	few	TGTGCCAGCAGTGCACTAGCGGGAGGTTACAATGAGCAGTTCTTC	CASSALAGGYNEQFF
TRBV29-1	TRBD2	TRBJ2-5	once	TGCAGCGTTGAACCTAGCGGAGAGACCCAGTACTTC	CSVEPSGETQYF
TRBV7-8	NA	TRBJ2-2	many	TGTGCCAGCAGACAGCACACCGGGGAGCTGTTTTTT	CASRQHTGELFF
TRBV19	NA	TRBJ2-7	NA	TGTGCCAGTAGTTCCCGTCGCTCCTACGAGCAGTACTTC	CASSSRRSYEQYF
TRBV20-1	NA	TRBJ1-5	few	TGCAGTGCTAGAGTGGGGGGGTGGGAGCCCCAGCATTTT	CSARVGGWEPQHF
TRBV5-5	TRBD1	TRBJ2-1	many	TGTGCCAGCAGCTTGGAAGCGACAGGGAAAAGCGATGAGCAGTTCTTC	CASSLEATGKSDEQFF
TRBV7-2	NA	TRBJ1-2	many	TGTGCCAGCAGCCCAACAACAGCGGTCTATGGCTACACCTTC	CASSPTTAVYGYTF
TRBV5-1	NA	TRBJ2-3	NA	TGCGCCAGCAGGCCACAGCCGGGGGCCTTAACAGATACGCAGTATTTT	CASRPQPGALTDTQYF
TRBV3-1	NA	TRBJ2-3	NA	TGTGCCAGCAGCCAAGATCTTGACAGCGGGCCTAGGTATTTT	CASSQDLDSGPRYF
TRBV7-9	NA	TRBJ1-2	many	TGTGCCAGCAGCTTACTTGGTGGAGCAGGGGATGGCTACACCTTC	CASSLLGGAGDGYTF
TRBV19	TRBD1	TRBJ1-3	few	TGTGCCAGTAGTCTCCACGGGGACAGGGGCCCCATATATTTT	CASSLHGDRGPIYF
TRBV12-3/TRBV12-4	TRBD1	TRBJ1-2	many	TGTGCCAGCAGGGACAGGGGCAGCTATGGCTACACCTTC	CASRDRGSYGYTF
TRBV6-6	NA	TRBJ1-2	many	TGTGCCAGCAGTGCCGGGACGTCGATGGGTGGGGGCTACACCTTC	CASSAGTSMGGGYTF
TRBV4-2	NA	TRBJ1-1	once	TGTGCCAGCAGCCAACCAATTGCGGGGGCGAGCACTGAAGCTTTCTTT	CASSQPIAGASTEAFF
TRBV29-1	NA	TRBJ1-3	NA	TGCAGCGTTGAAGATCTAAGGGGTTCGGAGGGAAACACCATATATTTT	CSVEDLRGSEGNTIYF
TRBV6-6	TRBD2	TRBJ2-3	NA	TGTGCCAGCAGCCCGACTAGCGGGTCCGGGGCTGCGCAGTATTTT	CASSPTSGSGAAQYF
TRBV5-4	TRBD1	TRBJ2-3	few	TGTGCCAGCAGCCGTCCGGGACAGGGGGCCGGAGATACGCAGTATTTT	CASSRPGQGAGDTQYF
TRBV6-6	NA	TRBJ1-2	NA	TGTGCCACCTCAGGGTTCGTCGGCTATGGCTACACCTTC	CATSGFVGYGYTF
TRBV30	NA	TRBJ1-6	NA	TGTGCCTGGAGTACCGGGACTCCACCGATGACCCTCCACTTT	CAWSTGTPPMTLHF
TRBV7-2	NA	TRBJ2-7	many	TGTGCCAGCAGCATCAGTCACGGCCCAGCCTACGAGCAGTACTTC	CASSISHGPAYEQYF
TRBV2	NA	TRBJ2-5	many	TGTGCCAGCAGTGCTGACTCCCTGACCCAGTACTTC	CASSADSLTQYF
TRBV4-2	NA	TRBJ2-1	NA	TGTGCCAGCAGCCAAGAACTCCACAATGAGCAGTTCTTC	CASSQELHNEQFF
TRBV14	NA	TRBJ1-1	many	TGTGCCAGCAGCTTCCAGGCGTACACTGAAGCTTTCTTT	CASSFQAYTEAFF
TRBV7-9	NA	TRBJ2-5	NA	TGTGCCAGCAGCTTGGCTAGCGAATACCAAGAGACCCAGTACTTC	CASSLASEYQETQYF
TRBV6-1	NA	TRBJ1-5	many	TGTGCCAGCAGTGAATTCATAAGTGGCCAGCCCCAGCATTTT	CASSEFISGQPQHF
TRBV7-2	NA	TRBJ2-1	many	TGTGCCAGCAGCCTATCGGGCAGGGGAGGAGGCAATGAGCAGTTCTTC	CASSLSGRGGGNEQFF
TRBV10-3	NA	TRBJ1-3	NA	TGTGCCATCAGTTTGGGGGGTAACGCCATATATTTT	CAISLGGNAIYF
TRBV28	TRBD2	TRBJ2-4	NA	TGTGCCAGCAGGGCTCTAGCGGGAGAGCCGGGGGGGGTGGCCAAAAACATTCAGTACTTC	CASRALAGEPGGVAKNIQYF
TRBV12-3/TRBV12-4	NA	TRBJ1-4	many	TGTGCCAGCAGTCACAATGGATTGGCTAATGAAAAACTGTTTTTT	CASSHNGLANEKLFF
TRBV6-1	TRBD2	TRBJ2-1	few	TGTGCCAGCACTCGACCCCGCACGGGAGGAGGGCTCAATGAGCAGTTCTTC	CASTRPRTGGGLNEQFF
TRBV28	NA	TRBJ2-5	many	TGTGCCAGCAGTCTCAGGGGAGGACCGGTCCAAGAGACCCAGTACTTC	CASSLRGGPVQETQYF